These T cell receptor beta chains were read from a single sample in a study of response to subunit inactivated influenza vaccine. MiXCR was run by TCRdb on the RT-PCR reads, yielding one entry per CDR3 protein. The sample lists 860,000 or so distinct CDR3 sequences; around 21% were seen once. Sequencing was performed on PBMCs from blood, taken around 5 days after vaccination. The source is a man aged 50-60 years who received an inactivated influenza vaccine. The CDR3 runs from the conserved cysteine through the conserved F or W. The order of the fields is D gene, clone size, J gene, V gene, CDR3 DNA, CDR3 protein. A D gene is named only where the DNA matches it firmly. A row's size may be missing; if present it is once, few, many or a size class.

D gene: -
clone size: many
J gene: TRBJ2-3
V gene: TRBV7-2
CDR3 DNA: TGTGCCAGCAGCTTAGCTTGGGGCGATACGCAGTATTTT
CDR3 protein: CASSLAWGDTQYF

D gene: TRBD1
clone size: few
J gene: TRBJ1-1
V gene: TRBV12-3/TRBV12-4
CDR3 DNA: TGTGCCAGCAGTTTAGCGCCAGGGGGGACTGAAGCTTTCTTT
CDR3 protein: CASSLAPGGTEAFF

D gene: -
clone size: few
J gene: TRBJ2-1
V gene: TRBV12-3/TRBV12-4
CDR3 DNA: TGTGCCAGCAGTTTAGCGCAAATAGACGAGCAGTTCTTC
CDR3 protein: CASSLAQIDEQFF

D gene: -
clone size: many
J gene: TRBJ1-6
V gene: TRBV6-5
CDR3 DNA: TGTGCCAGCAGTTATTTGCAGGGGAATTCACCCCTCCACTTT
CDR3 protein: CASSYLQGNSPLHF

D gene: TRBD1
clone size: -
J gene: TRBJ2-5
V gene: TRBV6-1
CDR3 DNA: TGTGCCAGCAGCGCTAGGGACAGAGGAGAGACCCAGTACTTC
CDR3 protein: CASSARDRGETQYF

D gene: -
clone size: -
J gene: TRBJ1-5
V gene: TRBV20-1
CDR3 DNA: TGCAGTGCTAGAGATCCCTGGGGGCAGGAGAATCAGCCCCAGCATTTT
CDR3 protein: CSARDPWGQENQPQHF

D gene: TRBD2
clone size: -
J gene: TRBJ2-7
V gene: TRBV4-2
CDR3 DNA: TGTGCCAGCAGCCAAGAGGAGCTAGCGGCATCCTACGAGCAGTACTTC
CDR3 protein: CASSQEELAASYEQYF

D gene: TRBD2
clone size: -
J gene: TRBJ2-1
V gene: TRBV6-2/TRBV6-3
CDR3 DNA: TGTGCCAGCAGCCGACTAGCCCTGTACAATGAGCAGTTCTTC
CDR3 protein: CASSRLALYNEQFF

D gene: -
clone size: -
J gene: TRBJ2-5
V gene: TRBV6-4
CDR3 DNA: TGTGCCAGCAGTGACCCAAGGATGACCCAGTACTTC
CDR3 protein: CASSDPRMTQYF

D gene: -
clone size: few
J gene: TRBJ2-3
V gene: TRBV7-2
CDR3 DNA: TGTGCCAGCAGCTTAGCGCCGGCGGGAACCTTCACAGATACGCAGTATTTT
CDR3 protein: CASSLAPAGTFTDTQYF

D gene: -
clone size: -
J gene: TRBJ2-1
V gene: TRBV29-1
CDR3 DNA: TGCAGCGGAGGAGGGGCCCGAGGTAGACCCTACAATGAGCAGTTCTTC
CDR3 protein: CSGGGARGRPYNEQFF

D gene: -
clone size: many
J gene: TRBJ2-3
V gene: TRBV24-1
CDR3 DNA: TGTGCCACCAGTGATTTGATGGGGGATACGCAGTATTTT
CDR3 protein: CATSDLMGDTQYF

D gene: -
clone size: -
J gene: TRBJ2-1
V gene: TRBV6-1
CDR3 DNA: TGTGCCAGCAAAAGAGGGGCCACCTACAATGAGCAGTTCTTC
CDR3 protein: CASKRGATYNEQFF

D gene: -
clone size: -
J gene: TRBJ2-1
V gene: TRBV13
CDR3 DNA: TGTGCCAGCAGCTTCCCGGGACCAGGGGGGAATGAGCAGTTCTTC
CDR3 protein: CASSFPGPGGNEQFF

D gene: -
clone size: few
J gene: TRBJ1-1
V gene: TRBV20-1
CDR3 DNA: TGCAGTGCTAGAGACCCGAGGCGATTTAACACTGAAGCTTTCTTT
CDR3 protein: CSARDPRRFNTEAFF

D gene: TRBD2
clone size: many
J gene: TRBJ2-1
V gene: TRBV20-1
CDR3 DNA: TGCAGTGCTAGCGGGCGGGGGGCGTACAATGAGCAGTTCTTC
CDR3 protein: CSASGRGAYNEQFF

D gene: TRBD2
clone size: -
J gene: TRBJ2-1
V gene: TRBV5-1
CDR3 DNA: TGCGCCAGCGGCGCGGGAGGCGCTTACAATGAGCAGTTCTTC
CDR3 protein: CASGAGGAYNEQFF

D gene: -
clone size: -
J gene: TRBJ2-3
V gene: TRBV11-1
CDR3 DNA: TGTGCCAGCAGCTTTCAGCGAGGTGGGGGGCCGGGCACAGATACGCAGTATTTT
CDR3 protein: CASSFQRGGGPGTDTQYF

D gene: -
clone size: few
J gene: TRBJ2-3
V gene: TRBV6-1
CDR3 DNA: TGTGCCAGCAGCCTCGGGGTTGTCGCCACAGATACGCAGTATTTT
CDR3 protein: CASSLGVVATDTQYF

D gene: -
clone size: -
J gene: TRBJ2-7
V gene: TRBV5-6
CDR3 DNA: TGTGCCAGCAGCTTGAAGGAAGGGCTCGAGCAGTACTTC
CDR3 protein: CASSLKEGLEQYF

D gene: -
clone size: -
J gene: TRBJ2-7
V gene: TRBV20-1
CDR3 DNA: TGCAGTGCAGAAGGGCTCCAGGACAGTTTTTTCTTCTACGAGCAGTACTTC
CDR3 protein: CSAEGLQDSFFFYEQYF

D gene: TRBD2
clone size: -
J gene: TRBJ2-5
V gene: TRBV29-1
CDR3 DNA: TGCAGCGGTGCGACTAGCGGCCAAGAGACCCAGTACTTC
CDR3 protein: CSGATSGQETQYF

D gene: TRBD2
clone size: few
J gene: TRBJ2-7
V gene: TRBV9
CDR3 DNA: TGTGCCAGCAGCGTAGCCCGCCGGGAGGCCTACGAGCAGTACTTC
CDR3 protein: CASSVARREAYEQYF

D gene: -
clone size: few
J gene: TRBJ2-5
V gene: TRBV20-1
CDR3 DNA: TGCAGTGCTAGTGATGAAGGGACAGCGGGGAAGACCCAGTACTTC
CDR3 protein: CSASDEGTAGKTQYF

D gene: -
clone size: many
J gene: TRBJ1-6
V gene: TRBV9
CDR3 DNA: TGTGCCAGCAGCGTAGGGGTCGGTTCACCCCTCCACTTT
CDR3 protein: CASSVGVGSPLHF

D gene: -
clone size: -
J gene: TRBJ2-1
V gene: TRBV12-3/TRBV12-4
CDR3 DNA: TGTGCCAGCAGTTTTCTCAGGGGTTCCTACAATGAGCAGTTCTTC
CDR3 protein: CASSFLRGSYNEQFF

D gene: -
clone size: -
J gene: TRBJ2-7
V gene: TRBV5-5
CDR3 DNA: TGTGCCAGCAGCTCAGCCGGGCCCCGTGGCGAGCAGTACTTC
CDR3 protein: CASSSAGPRGEQYF

D gene: TRBD1
clone size: -
J gene: TRBJ2-5
V gene: TRBV5-1
CDR3 DNA: TGCGCCAGCAGCCCAAGTCCGGGACAGCAAGAGACCCAGTACTTC
CDR3 protein: CASSPSPGQQETQYF

D gene: TRBD2
clone size: -
J gene: TRBJ2-2
V gene: TRBV10-3
CDR3 DNA: TGTGCCATCACAGGAGCTAGCGGGAGGAAGACCGGGGAGCTGTTTTTT
CDR3 protein: CAITGASGRKTGELFF

D gene: -
clone size: many
J gene: TRBJ2-7
V gene: TRBV5-1
CDR3 DNA: TGCGCCAGCAGCTTAACCCCCAGGGTGGATGGCGAGCAGTACTTC
CDR3 protein: CASSLTPRVDGEQYF

D gene: -
clone size: few
J gene: TRBJ2-3
V gene: TRBV27
CDR3 DNA: TGTGCCAGCAGTCTCCGGGACGGTAGCACAGATACGCAGTATTTT
CDR3 protein: CASSLRDGSTDTQYF

D gene: TRBD2
clone size: -
J gene: TRBJ2-3
V gene: TRBV29-1
CDR3 DNA: TGCAGCGTTCCCCCGGGACTAGCGGGGGGCAACCCAGATACGCAGTATTTT
CDR3 protein: CSVPPGLAGGNPDTQYF

D gene: TRBD1
clone size: few
J gene: TRBJ1-1
V gene: TRBV5-1
CDR3 DNA: TGCGCCAGCAGCCGAGACAGGGGTAGGACTGAAGCTTTCTTT
CDR3 protein: CASSRDRGRTEAFF

D gene: TRBD1
clone size: few
J gene: TRBJ2-7
V gene: TRBV28
CDR3 DNA: TGTGCCAGCAAACAGGGGGCGGAATACGAGCAGTACTTC
CDR3 protein: CASKQGAEYEQYF

D gene: -
clone size: few
J gene: TRBJ2-5
V gene: TRBV7-2
CDR3 DNA: TGTGCCAGCAGCATAACGACTAGTCTTGAGACCCAGTACTTC
CDR3 protein: CASSITTSLETQYF

D gene: -
clone size: few
J gene: TRBJ2-3
V gene: TRBV6-2/TRBV6-3
CDR3 DNA: TGTGCCAGCAGATCTTGGGGGGTCGCACGTCCTAGCACAGATACGCAGTATTTT
CDR3 protein: CASRSWGVARPSTDTQYF

D gene: TRBD2
clone size: -
J gene: TRBJ2-7
V gene: TRBV7-2
CDR3 DNA: TGTGCCAGCAGCTTTGCTGGGGGGGGACTGACCTACGAGCAGTACTTC
CDR3 protein: CASSFAGGGLTYEQYF

D gene: TRBD2
clone size: -
J gene: TRBJ2-3
V gene: TRBV20-1
CDR3 DNA: TGCAGTGCTAAAGCGGGAGGCGGTGGAGATACGCAGTATTTT
CDR3 protein: CSAKAGGGGDTQYF

D gene: -
clone size: many
J gene: TRBJ2-3
V gene: TRBV25-1
CDR3 DNA: TGTGCCAGCACGGTCGGGGGACATTGGGGGCAGTATTTT
CDR3 protein: CASTVGGHWGQYF

D gene: -
clone size: few
J gene: TRBJ1-1
V gene: TRBV6-5
CDR3 DNA: TGTGCCAGCAGTTACTCCGGGACATCCGTTGAAGCTTTCTTT
CDR3 protein: CASSYSGTSVEAFF

D gene: TRBD2
clone size: -
J gene: TRBJ2-7
V gene: TRBV12-3/TRBV12-4
CDR3 DNA: TGTGCCAGCAGTTTAGGGGGACTAGCGGGACTCGAGCAGTACTTC
CDR3 protein: CASSLGGLAGLEQYF

D gene: -
clone size: few
J gene: TRBJ2-7
V gene: TRBV6-1
CDR3 DNA: TGTGCCAGCAGTACAGGACGGGGCCCCTACGAGCAGTACTTC
CDR3 protein: CASSTGRGPYEQYF

D gene: TRBD1
clone size: -
J gene: TRBJ2-1
V gene: TRBV5-1
CDR3 DNA: TGCGCCAGCAGCTTGGACCCGGGACAGCAGCACAATGAGCAGTTCTTC
CDR3 protein: CASSLDPGQQHNEQFF

D gene: -
clone size: few
J gene: TRBJ1-1
V gene: TRBV4-1
CDR3 DNA: TGCGCCAGCAGCCAGGCAGGGCGGATGAACACTGAAGCTTTCTTT
CDR3 protein: CASSQAGRMNTEAFF

D gene: TRBD1
clone size: -
J gene: TRBJ2-1
V gene: TRBV6-1
CDR3 DNA: TGTGCCAGCAAGACAGGGGGCGGAGGACTAGCCTACAATGAGCAGTTCTTC
CDR3 protein: CASKTGGGGLAYNEQFF

D gene: TRBD1
clone size: many
J gene: TRBJ1-6
V gene: TRBV30
CDR3 DNA: TGTGCCTGGAGGGATACGGGACAGGGGAATTCACCCCTCCACTTT
CDR3 protein: CAWRDTGQGNSPLHF

D gene: TRBD2
clone size: -
J gene: TRBJ2-3
V gene: TRBV24-1
CDR3 DNA: TGTGCCACCAGTGACTGGACTAGCGGGGGGCCTGGCACAGATACGCAGTATTTT
CDR3 protein: CATSDWTSGGPGTDTQYF

D gene: TRBD2
clone size: -
J gene: TRBJ2-1
V gene: TRBV28
CDR3 DNA: TGTGCCAGCAGTTTTCGGCAGCGGGACTACCCCTCCTACAATGAGCAGTTCTTC
CDR3 protein: CASSFRQRDYPSYNEQFF

D gene: -
clone size: few
J gene: TRBJ1-5
V gene: TRBV20-1
CDR3 DNA: TGCAGTGCAAACCCGGGAGGAGGAAGCAATCAGCCCCAGCATTTT
CDR3 protein: CSANPGGGSNQPQHF

D gene: -
clone size: many
J gene: TRBJ2-7
V gene: TRBV12-3/TRBV12-4
CDR3 DNA: TGTGCCAGCAGTTTAGCCTCGGGCCTGGGGGTAGTCGAGCAGTACTTC
CDR3 protein: CASSLASGLGVVEQYF

D gene: -
clone size: -
J gene: TRBJ2-3
V gene: TRBV5-1
CDR3 DNA: TGCGCCAGCAGCTTCCCCGGGCCAGATACGCAGTATTTT
CDR3 protein: CASSFPGPDTQYF

D gene: -
clone size: -
J gene: TRBJ2-7
V gene: TRBV5-1
CDR3 DNA: TGCGCCAGCAGCTTGGATCCAAGAGACTACGAGCAGTACTTC
CDR3 protein: CASSLDPRDYEQYF

D gene: -
clone size: few
J gene: TRBJ2-6
V gene: TRBV24-1
CDR3 DNA: TGTGCCACCAGTGATTTGGATAGGAACGGGGCCAACGTCCTGACTTTC
CDR3 protein: CATSDLDRNGANVLTF

D gene: TRBD1
clone size: few
J gene: TRBJ1-4
V gene: TRBV12-3/TRBV12-4
CDR3 DNA: TGTGCCAGCAAAGGGACAGGGAGTGAAAAACTGTTTTTT
CDR3 protein: CASKGTGSEKLFF

D gene: TRBD1
clone size: few
J gene: TRBJ2-1
V gene: TRBV5-1
CDR3 DNA: TGCGCCAGCAGCTTGGCCGGGACAGGGTCGAATGAGCAGTTCTTC
CDR3 protein: CASSLAGTGSNEQFF

D gene: -
clone size: -
J gene: TRBJ2-1
V gene: TRBV20-1
CDR3 DNA: TGCAGTGCTAGGGATCTCGACCCCCCGTACAATGAGCAGTTCTTC
CDR3 protein: CSARDLDPPYNEQFF

D gene: TRBD2
clone size: many
J gene: TRBJ2-7
V gene: TRBV5-1
CDR3 DNA: TGTGCCAGCAGCTTAGCCTCTAGCGGGACCTACGAGCAGTACTTC
CDR3 protein: CASSLASSGTYEQYF

D gene: -
clone size: few
J gene: TRBJ2-4
V gene: TRBV12-3/TRBV12-4
CDR3 DNA: TGTGCCAGCAGTACCAGCCTGAACATTCAGTACTTC
CDR3 protein: CASSTSLNIQYF

D gene: -
clone size: -
J gene: TRBJ2-1
V gene: TRBV29-1
CDR3 DNA: TGCAGCGTTGTTTACTGGGGCTCCTACAATGAGCAGTTCTTC
CDR3 protein: CSVVYWGSYNEQFF